The rows below give T cell receptor beta chains drawn from one sample of a study of graft-versus-host responses after intestinal transplantation. Method: immunoSEQ multiplex PCR; TCRdb's copy keeps in-frame clones and lacks some. The sample carries 90,000 to 130,000 clones, just over 90% recorded once. Their recognized antigens are unknown. The material sequenced was unstimulated CD4+ T cells sorted from spleen or lymph node cells, taken before transplant. These receptors originate from a human donor who was the organ donor for an intestinal transplant. The CDR3 runs from the conserved cysteine through the conserved F or W. D genes are given only for firm matches. Clone size is given for some rows only: seen once, a few or many times, or a class if the clone is expanded.

D gene: .
V gene: TRBV15
clone size: .
J gene: TRBJ2-7
CDR3 protein: CATSRDRGVPYEQYF
CDR3 DNA: TGTGCCACCAGCAGAGACCGCGGGGTCCCCTACGAGCAGTACTTC

D gene: .
V gene: TRBV29-1
clone size: .
J gene: TRBJ2-4
CDR3 protein: CSGLLSYIQYF
CDR3 DNA: TGCAGCGGCCTTCTCAGCTACATTCAGTACTTC

D gene: .
V gene: TRBV6-6
clone size: .
J gene: TRBJ2-5
CDR3 protein: CASSYGRGETQYF
CDR3 DNA: TGTGCCAGCAGCTACGGCAGGGGAGAGACCCAGTACTTC

D gene: .
V gene: TRBV6-5
clone size: .
J gene: TRBJ1-5
CDR3 protein: CASSYSGVGGNQPQHF
CDR3 DNA: TGTGCCAGCAGTTATTCTGGGGTAGGTGGCAATCAGCCCCAGCATTTT

D gene: .
V gene: TRBV18
clone size: .
J gene: TRBJ2-1
CDR3 protein: CASSPGASGSYNEQFF
CDR3 DNA: TGTGCCAGCTCACCGGGGGCTAGCGGATCCTACAATGAGCAGTTCTTC

D gene: .
V gene: TRBV12-2
clone size: .
J gene: TRBJ2-1
CDR3 protein: CASRLAPTSGSIYNEQFF
CDR3 DNA: TGTGCAAGTCGCTTAGCCCCGACTAGCGGGAGTATCTACAATGAGCAGTTCTTC

D gene: .
V gene: TRBV9
clone size: .
J gene: TRBJ2-3
CDR3 protein: CASSVLGSTDTQYF
CDR3 DNA: TGTGCCAGCAGCGTACTGGGCAGCACAGATACGCAGTATTTT

D gene: TRBD1
V gene: TRBV30
clone size: .
J gene: TRBJ2-6
CDR3 protein: CAWSSWTGDFDFSGANVLTF
CDR3 DNA: TGTGCCTGGAGTTCCTGGACAGGGGATTTTGATTTTTCTGGGGCCAACGTCCTGACTTTC

D gene: TRBD1
V gene: TRBV19
clone size: .
J gene: TRBJ1-2
CDR3 protein: CASSRTGGYGYTF
CDR3 DNA: TGTGCCAGTAGTAGGACAGGGGGCTATGGCTACACCTTC

D gene: TRBD2
V gene: TRBV6-1
clone size: .
J gene: TRBJ2-7
CDR3 protein: CASSATGTSGYEQYF
CDR3 DNA: TGTGCCAGCAGTGCAACCGGGACTAGCGGTTACGAGCAGTACTTC

D gene: .
V gene: TRBV5-1
clone size: .
J gene: TRBJ2-5
CDR3 protein: CASSYATGTYQETQYF
CDR3 DNA: TGCGCCAGCAGCTACGCAACCGGGACATACCAAGAGACCCAGTACTTC

D gene: TRBD1
V gene: TRBV18
clone size: once
J gene: TRBJ2-1
CDR3 protein: CASSPAQGVYNEQFF
CDR3 DNA: TGTGCCAGCTCACCGGCACAGGGGGTATACAATGAGCAGTTCTTC

D gene: TRBD1
V gene: TRBV18
clone size: .
J gene: TRBJ2-3
CDR3 protein: CASSFETGGWPDTQYF
CDR3 DNA: TGTGCCAGCTCATTCGAGACAGGGGGGTGGCCAGATACGCAGTATTTT

D gene: .
V gene: TRBV7-2
clone size: .
J gene: TRBJ1-3
CDR3 protein: CASSLNSGNTIYF
CDR3 DNA: TGTGCCAGCAGCCTGAACTCTGGAAACACCATATATTTT

D gene: .
V gene: TRBV30
clone size: .
J gene: TRBJ2-3
CDR3 protein: CAWAPPRVIPTDTQYF
CDR3 DNA: TGTGCCTGGGCCCCCCCCAGGGTCATCCCCACAGATACGCAGTATTTT

D gene: TRBD1
V gene: TRBV6-5
clone size: .
J gene: TRBJ2-7
CDR3 protein: CASSTPGTGYNEQYF
CDR3 DNA: TGTGCCAGCAGCACACCCGGGACAGGGTATAACGAGCAGTACTTC

D gene: .
V gene: TRBV4-3
clone size: .
J gene: TRBJ2-1
CDR3 protein: CASSSRTLYNEQFF
CDR3 DNA: TGCGCCAGCAGCTCCAGGACTTTATACAATGAGCAGTTCTTC

D gene: .
V gene: TRBV11-2
clone size: .
J gene: TRBJ1-1
CDR3 protein: CASSLETGISEAFF
CDR3 DNA: TGTGCCAGCAGCTTGGAGACAGGTATCTCTGAAGCTTTCTTT

D gene: TRBD2
V gene: TRBV6-5
clone size: .
J gene: TRBJ2-3
CDR3 protein: CASSLAGDLDTQYF
CDR3 DNA: TGTGCCAGCAGTTTAGCGGGAGATTTAGATACGCAGTATTTT

D gene: .
V gene: TRBV2
clone size: .
J gene: TRBJ2-5
CDR3 protein: CASSVREETQYF
CDR3 DNA: TGTGCCAGCAGTGTCAGGGAAGAGACCCAGTACTTC

D gene: TRBD2
V gene: TRBV6-1
clone size: .
J gene: TRBJ2-3
CDR3 protein: CASSPPPGGPETQYF
CDR3 DNA: TGTGCCAGCAGTCCCCCGCCGGGAGGGCCGGAGACGCAGTATTTT

D gene: .
V gene: TRBV10-3
clone size: once
J gene: TRBJ2-2
CDR3 protein: CATRDGSNTGELFF
CDR3 DNA: TGTGCCACCAGGGACGGCTCGAACACCGGGGAGCTGTTTTTT

D gene: .
V gene: TRBV14
clone size: .
J gene: TRBJ2-4
CDR3 protein: CASSQGPNIQYF
CDR3 DNA: TGTGCCAGCAGCCAAGGACCAAACATTCAGTACTTC

D gene: TRBD2
V gene: TRBV7-9
clone size: .
J gene: TRBJ2-2
CDR3 protein: CASSLPGLAGTGELFF
CDR3 DNA: TGTGCCAGCAGCTTACCGGGACTAGCGGGCACCGGGGAGCTGTTTTTT

D gene: .
V gene: TRBV6-6
clone size: .
J gene: TRBJ2-6
CDR3 protein: CASSYDYSGANVLTF
CDR3 DNA: TGTGCCAGCAGTTACGATTACTCTGGGGCCAACGTCCTGACTTTC

D gene: TRBD2
V gene: TRBV12-5
clone size: .
J gene: TRBJ2-7
CDR3 protein: CASGLAAGTTTYEQYF
CDR3 DNA: TGTGCTAGTGGTTTGGCCGCCGGGACTACCACCTACGAGCAGTACTTC

D gene: TRBD2
V gene: TRBV28
clone size: .
J gene: TRBJ2-3
CDR3 protein: CASSLGLAGVTDTQYF
CDR3 DNA: TGTGCCAGCAGTTTAGGGCTAGCGGGAGTCACAGATACGCAGTATTTT

D gene: TRBD2
V gene: TRBV5-1
clone size: .
J gene: TRBJ2-7
CDR3 protein: CASSLRSGIGHEQYF
CDR3 DNA: TGCGCCAGCAGCTTAAGGAGCGGGATTGGCCACGAGCAGTACTTC

D gene: TRBD1
V gene: TRBV7-2
clone size: .
J gene: TRBJ2-7
CDR3 protein: CASSLVSGTGDYEQYF
CDR3 DNA: TGTGCCAGCAGCTTAGTCTCCGGGACAGGAGATTACGAGCAGTACTTC

D gene: .
V gene: TRBV11-1
clone size: once
J gene: TRBJ2-1
CDR3 protein: CASSLGDFYNEQFF
CDR3 DNA: TGTGCCAGCAGCTTAGGGGACTTCTACAATGAGCAGTTCTTC

D gene: TRBD1
V gene: TRBV7-6
clone size: .
J gene: TRBJ2-7
CDR3 protein: CASSFSQGAYEQYF
CDR3 DNA: TGTGCCAGCAGCTTCTCACAGGGGGCCTACGAGCAGTACTTC

D gene: .
V gene: TRBV5-1
clone size: once
J gene: TRBJ1-2
CDR3 protein: CASSSTLGAYYGYTF
CDR3 DNA: TGCGCCAGCAGCTCCACGCTTGGAGCTTACTATGGCTACACCTTC

D gene: TRBD1
V gene: TRBV2
clone size: once
J gene: TRBJ1-1
CDR3 protein: CASSPLYTSGTGGRTEAFF
CDR3 DNA: TGTGCCAGCAGCCCTCTTTATACAAGCGGGACAGGGGGAAGAACTGAAGCTTTCTTT

D gene: .
V gene: TRBV6-1
clone size: .
J gene: TRBJ2-7
CDR3 protein: CASSGSGSSYEQYF
CDR3 DNA: TGTGCCAGCAGTGGTAGCGGCTCCTCCTACGAGCAGTACTTC

D gene: TRBD1
V gene: TRBV5-1
clone size: .
J gene: TRBJ2-1
CDR3 protein: CASSHSFTGGDYNEQFF
CDR3 DNA: TGCGCCAGCAGCCACTCCTTTACAGGGGGCGACTACAATGAGCAGTTCTTC

D gene: .
V gene: TRBV11-2
clone size: .
J gene: TRBJ2-4
CDR3 protein: CASSPRLAKNIQYF
CDR3 DNA: TGTGCCAGCAGCCCCAGGCTAGCCAAAAACATTCAGTACTTC

D gene: .
V gene: TRBV23-1
clone size: once
J gene: TRBJ1-5
CDR3 protein: CASHRGGASNQPQHF
CDR3 DNA: TGCGCCAGCCACCGAGGGGGGGCTAGCAATCAGCCCCAGCATTTT

D gene: TRBD2
V gene: TRBV4-1
clone size: .
J gene: TRBJ2-7
CDR3 protein: CASSQRAGENYEQYF
CDR3 DNA: TGCGCCAGCAGCCAACGGGCGGGAGAAAACTACGAGCAGTACTTC

D gene: TRBD2
V gene: TRBV7-6
clone size: .
J gene: TRBJ2-1
CDR3 protein: CASSLASGRAYNEQFF
CDR3 DNA: TGTGCCAGCAGCTTGGCTAGCGGGAGGGCCTACAATGAGCAGTTCTTC

D gene: TRBD2
V gene: TRBV27
clone size: .
J gene: TRBJ2-7
CDR3 protein: CASRKTSGRPQIYEQYF
CDR3 DNA: TGTGCCAGCAGGAAGACTAGCGGGAGGCCCCAGATTTACGAGCAGTACTTC

D gene: .
V gene: TRBV19
clone size: .
J gene: TRBJ2-4
CDR3 protein: CASRGPTAKNIQYF
CDR3 DNA: TGTGCCAGCCGGGGCCCCACAGCCAAAAACATTCAGTACTTC

D gene: .
V gene: TRBV7-9
clone size: once
J gene: TRBJ1-6
CDR3 protein: CASSFGQLNSPLHF
CDR3 DNA: TGTGCCAGCAGCTTTGGACAGCTTAATTCACCCCTCCACTTT

D gene: .
V gene: TRBV7-2
clone size: .
J gene: TRBJ2-7
CDR3 protein: CASSLGHPSTAYEQYF
CDR3 DNA: TGTGCCAGCAGCTTAGGGCACCCCTCAACTGCCTACGAGCAGTACTTC

D gene: .
V gene: TRBV7-2
clone size: .
J gene: TRBJ2-4
CDR3 protein: CASSPVQRDIQYF
CDR3 DNA: TGTGCCAGCAGCCCCGTTCAGCGTGACATTCAGTACTTC

D gene: TRBD2
V gene: TRBV4-1
clone size: .
J gene: TRBJ2-1
CDR3 protein: CASSQGGLAGGLTGHEQFF
CDR3 DNA: TGCGCCAGCAGCCAAGGGGGACTAGCGGGAGGCCTGACCGGCCATGAGCAGTTCTTC

D gene: .
V gene: TRBV11-2
clone size: .
J gene: TRBJ2-5
CDR3 protein: CASSLGIPSSGQETQYF
CDR3 DNA: TGTGCCAGCAGCTTAGGAATCCCCTCGAGCGGACAAGAGACCCAGTACTTC

D gene: .
V gene: TRBV30
clone size: once
J gene: TRBJ1-5
CDR3 protein: CAWSADSNQPQHF
CDR3 DNA: TGTGCCTGGAGTGCAGATAGCAATCAGCCCCAACATTTT

D gene: .
V gene: TRBV21-1
clone size: .
J gene: TRBJ1-5
CDR3 protein: CASSKMGVVSQPQHF
CDR3 DNA: TGTGCCAGCAGCAAGATGGGGGTAGTTAGTCAGCCCCAGCATTTT

D gene: .
V gene: TRBV6-5
clone size: once
J gene: TRBJ1-6
CDR3 protein: CASSYSSYNSPLHF
CDR3 DNA: TGTGCCAGCAGTTACTCCTCCTATAATTCACCCCTCCACTTT